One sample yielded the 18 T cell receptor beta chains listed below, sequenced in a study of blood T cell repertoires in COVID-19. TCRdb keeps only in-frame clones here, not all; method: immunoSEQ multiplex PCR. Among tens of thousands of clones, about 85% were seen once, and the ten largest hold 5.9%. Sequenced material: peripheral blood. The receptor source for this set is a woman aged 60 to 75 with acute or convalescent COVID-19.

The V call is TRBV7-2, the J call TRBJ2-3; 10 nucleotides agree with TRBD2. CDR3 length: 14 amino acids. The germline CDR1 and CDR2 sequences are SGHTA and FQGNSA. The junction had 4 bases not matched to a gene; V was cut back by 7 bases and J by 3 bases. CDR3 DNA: TGTGCCAGCAATCTAGCGGGAGTAACAGATACGCAGTATTTT. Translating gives CASNLAGVTDTQYF.

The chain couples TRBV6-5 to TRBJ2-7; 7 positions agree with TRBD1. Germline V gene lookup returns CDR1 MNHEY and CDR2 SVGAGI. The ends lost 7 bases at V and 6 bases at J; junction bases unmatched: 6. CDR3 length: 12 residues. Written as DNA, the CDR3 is TGTGCCAGCACCCTCACAGGGGCCGAGCAGTACTTC. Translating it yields CASTLTGAEQYF.

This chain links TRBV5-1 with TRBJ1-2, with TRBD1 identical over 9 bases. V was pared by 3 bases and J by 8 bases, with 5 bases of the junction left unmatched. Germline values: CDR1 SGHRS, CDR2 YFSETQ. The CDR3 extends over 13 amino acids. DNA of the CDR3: TGCGCCAGCAGCTGGGGGGACAGGGCGGGCTACACCTTC. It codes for CASSWGDRAGYTF.

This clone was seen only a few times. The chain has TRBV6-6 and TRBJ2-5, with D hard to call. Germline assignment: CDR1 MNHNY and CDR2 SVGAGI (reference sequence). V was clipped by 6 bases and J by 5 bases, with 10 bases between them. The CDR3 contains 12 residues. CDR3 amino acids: CASSSLRETQYF. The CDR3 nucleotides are TGTGCCAGCAGCAGTTTGAGGGAGACCCAGTACTTC.

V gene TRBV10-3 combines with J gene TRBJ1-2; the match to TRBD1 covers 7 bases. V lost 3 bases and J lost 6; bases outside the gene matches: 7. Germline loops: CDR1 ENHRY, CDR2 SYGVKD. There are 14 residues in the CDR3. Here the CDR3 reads CAISDGAGGNGYTF. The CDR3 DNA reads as TGTGCCATCAGTGACGGGGCAGGGGGTAATGGCTACACCTTC.

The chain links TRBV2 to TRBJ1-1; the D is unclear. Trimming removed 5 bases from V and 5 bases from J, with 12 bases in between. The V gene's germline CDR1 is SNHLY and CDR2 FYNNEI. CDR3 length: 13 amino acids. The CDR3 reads CASSPERDTEAFF. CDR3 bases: TGTGCCAGCAGTCCCGAGAGGGATACTGAAGCTTTCTTT.

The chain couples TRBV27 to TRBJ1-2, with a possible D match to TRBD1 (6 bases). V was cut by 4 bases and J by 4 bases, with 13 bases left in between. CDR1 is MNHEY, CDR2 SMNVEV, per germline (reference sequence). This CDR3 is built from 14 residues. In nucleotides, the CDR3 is TGTGCCAGCAGTTCCTCCGACAGGAGCTATGGCTACACCTTC. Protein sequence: CASSSSDRSYGYTF.

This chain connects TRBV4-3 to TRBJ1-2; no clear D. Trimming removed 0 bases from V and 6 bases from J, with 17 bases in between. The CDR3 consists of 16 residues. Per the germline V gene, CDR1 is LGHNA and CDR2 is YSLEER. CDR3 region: CASSQDFNGGGDGYTF. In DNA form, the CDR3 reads TGCGCCAGCAGCCAAGATTTTAACGGAGGTGGGGATGGCTACACCTTC.

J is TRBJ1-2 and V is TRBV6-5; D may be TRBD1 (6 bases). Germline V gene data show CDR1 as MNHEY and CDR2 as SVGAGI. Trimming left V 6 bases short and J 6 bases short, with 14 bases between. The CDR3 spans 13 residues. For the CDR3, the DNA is TGTGCCAGCAGAGGGGGATGGGAAGATGGCTACACCTTC. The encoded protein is CASRGGWEDGYTF.

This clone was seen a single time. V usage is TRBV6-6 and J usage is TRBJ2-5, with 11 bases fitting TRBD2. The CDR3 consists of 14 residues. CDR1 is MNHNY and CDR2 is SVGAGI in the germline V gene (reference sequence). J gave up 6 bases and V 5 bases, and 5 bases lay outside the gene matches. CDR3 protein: CASSLSGRGKTQYF. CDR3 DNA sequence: TGTGCCAGCAGTCTTAGCGGGAGGGGAAAGACCCAGTACTTC.

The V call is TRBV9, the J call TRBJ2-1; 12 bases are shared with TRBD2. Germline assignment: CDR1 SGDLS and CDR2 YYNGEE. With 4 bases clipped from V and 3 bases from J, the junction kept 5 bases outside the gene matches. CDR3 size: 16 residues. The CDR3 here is CASSRLAGGSYNEQFF. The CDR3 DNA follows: TGTGCCAGCAGCCGTCTAGCGGGGGGGAGCTACAATGAGCAGTTCTTC.

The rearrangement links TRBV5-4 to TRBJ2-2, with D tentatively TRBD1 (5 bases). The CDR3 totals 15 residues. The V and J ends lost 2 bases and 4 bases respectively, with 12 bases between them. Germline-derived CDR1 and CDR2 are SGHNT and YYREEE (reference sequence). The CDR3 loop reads CASSFMGLGTGELFF. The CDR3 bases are TGTGCCAGCAGCTTCATGGGGCTGGGCACCGGGGAGCTGTTTTTT.

The CDR3 DNA is TGTGCCAGCAGTTACTCGACGAGAGGGAGCGCTTTCTTT. Protein sequence: CASSYSTRGSAFF. V is TRBV6-2 or TRBV6-3 and J is TRBJ1-1; D gene ambiguous. CDR3 length equals 13 residues. The V and J ends lost 0 bases and 11 bases respectively, with 13 bases between them. The V gene's germline CDR1 is MNHEY and CDR2 SVGEGT.

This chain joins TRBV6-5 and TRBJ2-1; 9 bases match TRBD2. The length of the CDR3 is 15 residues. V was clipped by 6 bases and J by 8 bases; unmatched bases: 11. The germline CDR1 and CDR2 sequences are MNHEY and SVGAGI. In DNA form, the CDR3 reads TGTGCCAGCAGAACCGGGACTAGCAGAACCGATGAGCAGTTCTTC. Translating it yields CASRTGTSRTDEQFF.

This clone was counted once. The CDR3 coding sequence is TGTGCCAGCAGTGAGGCAGATACGCAGTATTTT. Translating gives CASSEADTQYF. The V call is TRBV12-3 or TRBV12-4, the J call TRBJ2-3; D uncertain. The V and J ends lost 5 bases and 4 bases respectively, with 4 bases between them. The CDR3 runs to 11 residues.

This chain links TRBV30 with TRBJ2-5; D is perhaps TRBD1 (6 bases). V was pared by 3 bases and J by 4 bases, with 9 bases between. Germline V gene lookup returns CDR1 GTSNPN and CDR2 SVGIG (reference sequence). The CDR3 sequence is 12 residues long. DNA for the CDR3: TGTGCCTGGAGAGGCAGGGGAGAGACCCAGTACTTC. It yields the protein CAWRGRGETQYF.

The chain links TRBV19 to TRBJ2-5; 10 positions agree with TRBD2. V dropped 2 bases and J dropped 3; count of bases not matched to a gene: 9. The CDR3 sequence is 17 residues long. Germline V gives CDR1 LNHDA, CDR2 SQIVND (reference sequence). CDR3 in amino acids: CASSITGASGGEETQYF. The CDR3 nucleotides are TGTGCCAGTAGTATAACGGGAGCGAGCGGGGGGGAAGAGACCCAGTACTTC.

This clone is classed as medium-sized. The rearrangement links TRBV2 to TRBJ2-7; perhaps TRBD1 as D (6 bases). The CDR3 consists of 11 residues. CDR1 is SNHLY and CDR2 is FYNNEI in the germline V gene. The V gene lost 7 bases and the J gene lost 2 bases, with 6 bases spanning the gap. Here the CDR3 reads CASNRAYEQYF. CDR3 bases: TGTGCCAGCAACAGGGCCTACGAGCAGTACTTC.